These 12 T cell receptor beta chains were all obtained from the same sample, sequenced in a study of cytomegalovirus exposure and HLA in healthy donors. 60 Vbeta and 13 Jbeta primers were used in PCR. Assay: immunoSEQ multiplex PCR; the TCRdb copy retains only in-frame clones and omits some. The data show under 200,000 clones, and the top ten clones hold 6.5%. The sequencing input was PBMCs. These receptors were collected from a young man in good health and CMV-seronegative.

V gene TRBV7-9 combines with J gene TRBJ2-7, with 8 bases that match TRBD1. This CDR3 spans 14 amino acids. V was clipped by 5 bases and J by 3 bases; unmatched bases: 6. Germline CDR1 reads SEHNR; CDR2 reads FQNEAQ (reference sequence). CDR3 protein: CASSPGTGVYEQYF. CDR3 nucleotides: TGTGCCAGCAGCCCCGGGACAGGAGTCTACGAGCAGTACTTC.

V usage is TRBV7-7 and J usage is TRBJ2-1; maybe TRBD2 (5 bases). The length of the CDR3 is 13 residues. From germline, CDR1 is SSHAT and CDR2 FNYEAQ (reference sequence). Trimming left V 5 bases short and J 12 bases short, with 17 bases between. CDR3 nucleotides: TGTGCCAGCAGCCCGAATCTAGCAATAAGGCAGTTCTTC. It is translated as CASSPNLAIRQFF.

The V and J genes are TRBV28 and TRBJ1-4; D possibly corresponds to TRBD1 (5 bases). V was shortened by 4 bases and J by 1 base, with 10 bases between the two germline ends. This CDR3 has 15 amino acids. Germline lookup yields CDR1 MDHEN and CDR2 SYDVKM. CDR3 DNA sequence: TGTGCCAGCAGTTGGTACAGGAGAACTAATGAAAAACTGTTTTTT. The encoded protein is CASSWYRRTNEKLFF.

The chain joins TRBV6-9 to TRBJ1-5; 9 bases line up with TRBD1. V shed 1 base, J shed 0 bases, and the junction held 7 bases outside the gene matches. CDR1 is MNHGY and CDR2 is SVAAGI in the germline V gene. The CDR3 runs to 18 residues. The DNA of the CDR3 is TGTGCCAGCAGTTATTTTCGGGACAGGGAGGATAGCAATCAGCCCCAGCATTTT. Translating gives CASSYFRDREDSNQPQHF.

The rearrangement links TRBV6-6 to TRBJ1-2; 7 positions match TRBD1. Germline V gene lookup returns CDR1 MNHNY and CDR2 SVGAGI (reference sequence). The CDR3 sequence is 15 residues long. V gave up 6 bases and J gave up 3 bases; unmatched junction bases: 10. The CDR3 reads CASRPGTAYYYGYTF. The CDR3 DNA reads TGTGCCAGCAGGCCCGGGACAGCCTACTACTATGGCTACACCTTC.

The CDR3 DNA follows: TGTGCCAGCAGTGACAGGGGGCTACCTAATGAAAAACTGTTTTTT. Residues: CASSDRGLPNEKLFF. V and J are TRBV6-4 and TRBJ1-4; TRBD1 matches 7 bases. The germline V gene has CDR1 MRHNA and CDR2 SNTAGT. The CDR3 spans 15 residues. Germline trimming cut 2 bases from V and 3 bases from J; bases unmatched to any gene: 3.

This chain links TRBV10-3 with TRBJ1-1, with a tentative D call TRBD1 (5 bases). The germline CDR1 and CDR2 sequences are ENHRY and SYGVKD. The CDR3 is 15 amino acids. The ends were cut back, 0 bases at V and 0 bases at J, with 8 bases in the middle. This CDR3 reads CAISESMGLNTEAFF. CDR3 DNA: TGTGCCATCAGTGAGTCGATGGGGCTGAACACTGAAGCTTTCTTT.

As to this clone: Different DNA sequences within this sample yield the same CDR3. J is TRBJ1-5 and V is TRBV5-1; 7 bases are shared with TRBD1. CDR1 and CDR2 (germline): SGHRS, YFSETQ. Trimming at V came to 4 bases and at J to 2 bases, leaving 3 bases not matched to a gene. This CDR3 comprises 14 residues. This chain's CDR3 is CASSPGTGNQPQHF. The CDR3 DNA reads as TGCGCCAGCAGCCCGGGGACAGGCAATCAGCCCCAGCATTTT.

A remark on this clone: The conserved final phenylalanine or tryptophan is absent from the CDR3, which likely points to a read error. The chain uses TRBV10-3 and TRBJ1-2; D may be TRBD1 (6 bases). Per the germline V gene, CDR1 is ENHRY and CDR2 is SYGVKD. The CDR3 is 14 amino acids. The V gene lost 4 bases and the J gene lost 6 bases, with 15 bases spanning the gap. The CDR3 sequence is CAISAFTGKHGYTY. CDR3 in DNA: TGTGCCATCAGTGCCTTCACAGGGAAGCATGGCTACACCTAC.

This chain joins TRBV11-3 and TRBJ1-1; possibly TRBD1 for D (5 bases). The CDR3 spans 14 residues. Deletions cut 5 bases from V and 2 bases from J, with 12 bases between. The germline CDR1 and CDR2 sequences are SGHNT and YENEEA. CDR3 sequence: CASSLGLYNTEAFF. CDR3 coding DNA: TGTGCCAGCAGCCTGGGGCTGTATAACACTGAAGCTTTCTTT.

The rearrangement joins TRBV30 to TRBJ1-1; no clear D gene. Germline CDR1 GTSNPN, CDR2 SVGIG (reference sequence). The length of the CDR3 is 11 residues. V was cut by 7 bases and J by 2 bases, with 8 bases left in between. The CDR3 reads CAYSLNTEAFF. The CDR3 DNA sequence: TGTGCCTACTCACTTAACACTGAAGCTTTCTTT.

The genes are TRBV19 and TRBJ1-5, with 8 positions matching TRBD1. Trimming removed 7 bases from V and 0 bases from J; junction bases left unmatched: 8. The CDR3 contains 16 residues. CDR1 is LNHDA and CDR2 is SQIVND in the germline V gene (reference sequence). CDR3 loop: CASNLRQGNSNQPQHF. In DNA form, the CDR3 reads TGTGCCAGTAACCTTCGACAGGGGAATAGCAATCAGCCCCAGCATTTT.